This TCR beta chain was observed in a study of cytomegalovirus exposure and HLA in healthy donors. PCR involved 60 Vbeta and 13 Jbeta primers. The table came from immunoSEQ multiplex PCR; TCRdb's copy has only in-frame clones and leaves some out. The sample comprises 150,000 to 200,000 clones, 80% to 90% of which are singletons, and 2.4% rests with the top ten. The germline V gene has CDR1 SGHTA and CDR2 FQGTGA. The trim removed 5 bases at V and 4 bases at J, leaving 10 bases unmatched. CDR3 length equals 16 residues. The donors comprised healthy bone marrow donors. Sequencing was performed on PBMCs. The chain carries TRBV7-3 and TRBJ1-4, with 7 bases that match TRBD1. The sequence was collected from a male donor in good health and CMV-seronegative. The CDR3 reads CASSPPRGRINEKLFF. CDR3 coding DNA: TGTGCCAGCAGCCCCCCAAGGGGGCGCATTAATGAAAAACTGTTTTTT. The variable domain in full, completed from reference TRBV7-3 and TRBJ1-4, reads GAGVSQTPSNKVTEKGKYVELRCDPISGHTALYWYRQSLGQGPEFLIYFQGTGAADDSGLPNDRFFAVRPEGSVSTLKIQRTERGDSAVYLCASSPPRGRINEKLFFGSGTQLSVL.